This is a list of T cell receptor beta chains from one sample in a study of human T cells and chemical hapten exposure. TCRdb ran MiXCR on the RACE reads and lists one entry per CDR3 protein. The data contain around 150,000 distinct CDR3 sequences, 28% of them singletons. The sequencing here drew on whole blood, taken in connection with sensitization to the hapten diphenylcyclopropenone (DPC). The receptor source for this set is a young woman with alopecia areata. Some clones in this sample may be carry-over from other donors' samples. CDR3s include the opening cysteine and the closing phenylalanine or tryptophan.

J,V,CDR3
TRBJ1-4,TRBV20-1,CSARDQGGANEKLFF
TRBJ1-1,TRBV10-3,CAISGQGAEAFF
TRBJ1-1,TRBV2,CASSADRNTEAFF
TRBJ2-7,TRBV4-3,CASSQDRGFSYEQYF
TRBJ2-1,TRBV10-2,CASSLPGQGHNEQFF
TRBJ2-5,TRBV2,CASSVFSGGQETQYF
TRBJ2-5,TRBV20-1,CSATTSGGSYQETQYF
TRBJ1-4,TRBV29-1,CSVGQANEKLFF
TRBJ1-6,TRBV5-1,CASHRDLGSPLHF
TRBJ1-2,TRBV7-9,CASSPGTPGSVYGYTF
TRBJ2-7,TRBV4-3,CASSQDYRGFQREQYF
TRBJ1-4,TRBV4-1,CASSLRSNEKLFF
TRBJ2-1,TRBV20-1,CSARGLAGVFEQFF
TRBJ2-3,TRBV7-3,CASSLRPSGSTDTQYF
TRBJ1-1,TRBV12-5,CASGSGQGSNTEAFF
TRBJ2-7,TRBV7-2,CASSANSYEQYF
TRBJ2-5,TRBV18,CASSPGAAQETQYF
TRBJ1-1,TRBV7-3,CASSLKGQGEAFF
TRBJ2-1,TRBV5-1,CASSPDRGGNEQFF
TRBJ2-2,TRBV20-1,CSARRTSVTGELFF
TRBJ1-1,TRBV20-1,CSASDARGWNTEAFF
TRBJ2-3,TRBV7-9,CASSHRDRGADTQYF
TRBJ2-3,TRBV30,CARIPRVTDTQYF
TRBJ2-7,TRBV11-2,CASSVSSDRGREQYF